These T cell receptor beta chains were read from a single sample in a study of cytotoxic CD8 clonotypes in ibrutinib-treated CLL. Repertoires were generated with immunoSEQ multiplex PCR, while TCRdb's copy carries only in-frame clones and drops some. Of nearly 85,000 clones detected, 70% to 80% appear once; the ten largest clones hold approximately 5.1%. The sequencing here drew on PBMCs, taken after 12 months of ibrutinib treatment. Receptors were obtained from a human donor with chronic lymphocytic leukemia. Both conserved end residues are part of each CDR3. Each record gives: D gene, J gene, clone size, V gene, CDR3 DNA, CDR3 protein. The D gene is left open where the match is weak. Some rows mark clone size as missing; the rest say once, few, many or name a class of expanded clone.

TRBD1 | TRBJ2-1 | - | TRBV6-5 | TGTGCCAGCAGTTACACCGGGACAGGGAACAATGAGCAGTTCTTC | CASSYTGTGNNEQFF
- | TRBJ2-3 | - | TRBV7-6 | TGTGCCAGCAGCTTAGCGCTCAGGGATACGCAGTATTTT | CASSLALRDTQYF
- | TRBJ1-1 | few | TRBV6-1 | TGTGCCAGCAGTGCGGGACACGGAACCGAAGCTTTCTTT | CASSAGHGTEAFF
- | TRBJ2-5 | - | TRBV6-7 | TGTGCCAGCAGTTACGCCGGGGGCGCGGGGGAGACCCAGTACTTC | CASSYAGGAGETQYF
TRBD2 | TRBJ2-7 | - | TRBV10-2 | TGCGCCAGCAGTGAGATGGGCCAGCGGGGCACCTACGAGCAGTACTTC | CASSEMGQRGTYEQYF
TRBD2 | TRBJ2-1 | - | TRBV18 | TGTGCCAGCTCACCAGGGACTAGCGGCCGGGGGCAGCAGTTCTTC | CASSPGTSGRGQQFF
- | TRBJ2-7 | - | TRBV28 | TGTGCCAGCACAGACGCAGGATCTCCCTACGAGCAGTACTTC | CASTDAGSPYEQYF
TRBD1 | TRBJ2-3 | - | TRBV7-9 | TGTGCCAGCAGCTTAAGGGACAGGGGGTCAGATACGCAGTATTTT | CASSLRDRGSDTQYF
TRBD1 | TRBJ2-7 | - | TRBV5-4 | TGTGCCAGCAGCTTGGGGGGACAGGGGTCGACCTACGAGCAGTACTTC | CASSLGGQGSTYEQYF
TRBD1 | TRBJ2-7 | - | TRBV2 | TGTGCCAGCAGTGAGCAGGGGGAATACGAGCAGTACTTC | CASSEQGEYEQYF
TRBD2 | TRBJ2-7 | medium-sized | TRBV28 | TGTGCCAGCAGCCTGCAAAGCGGGGGTCGGTACGAGCAGTACTTC | CASSLQSGGRYEQYF
- | TRBJ2-1 | - | TRBV7-9 | TGTGCCAGCAGCCAGTCGGGGGACGTCTACAATGAGCAGTTCTTC | CASSQSGDVYNEQFF
- | TRBJ2-1 | - | TRBV28 | TGTGCCAGCAGTTTGTCCAGGGTTAGGTTCTTC | CASSLSRVRFF
TRBD1 | TRBJ2-7 | - | TRBV19 | TGTGCCAGTAGTACGGACAGGGGTGGCGAGCAGTACTTC | CASSTDRGGEQYF
- | TRBJ1-2 | - | TRBV11-3 | TGTGCCAGCAGCCGCCGGGACACCCCCCCTCCTGGCTACACCTTC | CASSRRDTPPPGYTF
- | TRBJ2-3 | - | TRBV25-1 | TGTGCCAGCACCCCGAGTACCCCCGGGGCAGATACGCAGTATTTT | CASTPSTPGADTQYF
TRBD1 | TRBJ2-3 | - | TRBV11-1 | TGTGCCAGCAGCACCGGACAGGGGGCGAGCACAGATACGCAGTATTTT | CASSTGQGASTDTQYF
TRBD2 | TRBJ2-1 | many | TRBV4-1 | TGCGCCAGCAGCCCCGGGGGGGCCTTTAATCCCTACAATGAGCAGTTCTTC | CASSPGGAFNPYNEQFF
- | TRBJ2-7 | - | TRBV28 | TGTGCCAGCAGTCATCCCAATCGGAAAGGCCAGTACTTC | CASSHPNRKGQYF
- | TRBJ2-2 | - | TRBV18 | TGTGCCAGCTCCCGCGTAGGGGCGGCGAACACCGGGGAGCTGTTTTTT | CASSRVGAANTGELFF
TRBD2 | TRBJ2-3 | - | TRBV27 | TGTGCCAGCAACTCCGGGACTAGCGGTAGTACGCAGTATTTT | CASNSGTSGSTQYF
- | TRBJ2-3 | - | TRBV5-4 | TGTGCCAGCATCCCCTGGGGGGACACAGATACGCAGTATTTT | CASIPWGDTDTQYF
TRBD1 | TRBJ2-2 | many | TRBV9 | TGTGCCAGCAGCTCCTGGGGACAGGGGGCCAACACCGGGGAGCTGTTTTTT | CASSSWGQGANTGELFF
- | TRBJ2-1 | once | TRBV5-3 | TGTGCCAGAAGCTTGGCCTGGGGCCCAAACCGGCCAAGCTCCTACAATGAGCAGTTCTTC | CARSLAWGPNRPSSYNEQFF